This record looks at one T cell receptor beta chain sequence and its context. Its specificity is unknown. This record comes from a study of CXCR3-negative and CXCR3-positive naive CD8 T cells. Findings and limits, study-wide: Naive CXCR3-positive and CXCR3-negative cells shared TRBV-TRBJ usage; memory cells diverged. CXCR3-positive naive cells carried more hydrophobic TRB CDR3s than CXCR3-negative naive cells did.

The CDR3 has 16 residues. Germline V gene sequence: CDR1 SNHLY, CDR2 FYNNEI. Triplicate sorts, 320,000 or so cells apiece, were made for each CD8+ T cell subset. 5' RACE with UMI labels generated the TRB cDNA libraries. TCRdb re-called the 5' RACE reads and shows each CDR3 protein once, DNA omitted. The table lists fewer than 140,000 distinct CDR3 sequences. This clonotype originated in a human donor in good health. Some clones in this sample may be carry-over from other donors' samples. The material sequenced was naive CXCR3+ CD8+ T cells from blood. Subset in this sample: CD45RO-CCR7+CD27+CD95- naive CD8+ T cells expressing CXCR3 (TNR3+). The chain uses TRBV2 and TRBJ2-3; TCRdb lists TRBD1, though no DNA is available to test this call. The CDR3 loop reads CASKEPRVTITDTQYF.